This T cell receptor beta chain comes out of a study of T cell responses to AZD1222 COVID-19 vaccine. Notes on the study in general: White British ancestry dominated among donors, who included more females, and clonal diversity was possibly underestimated.

In the case of this clone: The antigen remains undetermined.

The table came from immunoSEQ multiplex PCR; TCRdb's copy has only in-frame clones and leaves some out. The data contain about 130,000 clones, approximately 92% of them seen just once; the ten biggest clones take up approximately 6.9%. V lost 5 bases, J lost 2 bases, and 7 bases lay in between. This CDR3 contains 12 residues. From germline, CDR1 is MDHEN and CDR2 SYDVKM. V usage is TRBV28 and J usage is TRBJ2-7; a weak D match, TRBD1 (5 bases). The clonotype originates from an adult who received the AZD1222 COVID-19 vaccine. The sample was peripheral blood, taken 28 days after the second AZD1222 dose. The CDR3 loop is CASSGQPYEQYF. The CDR3 coding sequence is TGTGCCAGCAGTGGACAACCCTACGAGCAGTACTTC.